The entry below describes one TCR beta chain. Antigen: not known. These data are taken from a study of T cells in Graves' hyperthyroidism and ophthalmopathy. V lost 6 bases and J lost 6; bases outside the gene matches: 5. There are 14 residues in the CDR3. CDR1 is SGHVS, CDR2 FQNEAQ, per germline. Exclusion of patients followed from uncontrolled infection, other autoimmune disease, pregnancy or lactation. The CDR3 regions of TCR beta were amplified from RNA transcripts. First-round RT-PCR with HTBI primers amplified the TCR CDR3 region. TCRdb reprocessed the multiplex PCR reads via MiXCR and lists one record per CDR3 protein. The data hold under 700,000 distinct CDR3 sequences, with just over 45% observed a single time. Whole-study results and caveats: Clonotypes that were expanded in thyroid above 0.001 mostly appeared in blood too.

Sequencing was carried out using peripheral blood or thyroid tissue (not recorded which). The V gene is TRBV7-8, the J gene TRBJ1-4; 9 bases map to TRBD1. The receptor was derived from a young woman with Graves' hyperthyroidism. The CDR3 protein is CASSYGQGYEKLFF. CDR3 coding DNA: TGTGCCAGCAGTTACGGACAGGGGTATGAAAAACTGTTTTTT.